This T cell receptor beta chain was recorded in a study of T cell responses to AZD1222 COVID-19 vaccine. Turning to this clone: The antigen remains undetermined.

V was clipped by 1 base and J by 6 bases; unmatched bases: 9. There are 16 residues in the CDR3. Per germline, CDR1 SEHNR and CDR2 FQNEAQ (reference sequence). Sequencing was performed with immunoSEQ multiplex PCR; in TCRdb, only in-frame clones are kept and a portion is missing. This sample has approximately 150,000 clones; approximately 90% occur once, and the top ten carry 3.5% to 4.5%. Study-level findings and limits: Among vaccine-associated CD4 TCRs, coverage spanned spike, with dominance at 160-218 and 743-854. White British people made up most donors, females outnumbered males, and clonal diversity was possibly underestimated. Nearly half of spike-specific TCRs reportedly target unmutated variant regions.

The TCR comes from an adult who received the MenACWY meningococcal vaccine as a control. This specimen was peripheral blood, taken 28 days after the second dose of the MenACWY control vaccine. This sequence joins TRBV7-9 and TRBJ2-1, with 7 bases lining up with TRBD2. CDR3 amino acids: CASSLDTGGRRNEQFF. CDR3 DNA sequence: TGTGCCAGCAGCTTAGACACGGGAGGTCGGCGCAATGAGCAGTTCTTC.